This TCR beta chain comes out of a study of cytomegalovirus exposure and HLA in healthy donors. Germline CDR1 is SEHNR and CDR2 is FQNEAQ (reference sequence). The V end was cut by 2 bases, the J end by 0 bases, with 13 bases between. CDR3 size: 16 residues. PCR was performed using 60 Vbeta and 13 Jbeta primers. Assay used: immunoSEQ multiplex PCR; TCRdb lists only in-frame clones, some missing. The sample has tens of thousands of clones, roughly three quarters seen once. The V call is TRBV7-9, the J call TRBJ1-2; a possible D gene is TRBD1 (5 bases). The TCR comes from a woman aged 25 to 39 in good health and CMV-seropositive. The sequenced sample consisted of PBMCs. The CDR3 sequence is CASSLITGEANYGYTF. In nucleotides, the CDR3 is TGTGCCAGCAGCTTAATCACAGGAGAAGCTAACTATGGCTACACCTTC.